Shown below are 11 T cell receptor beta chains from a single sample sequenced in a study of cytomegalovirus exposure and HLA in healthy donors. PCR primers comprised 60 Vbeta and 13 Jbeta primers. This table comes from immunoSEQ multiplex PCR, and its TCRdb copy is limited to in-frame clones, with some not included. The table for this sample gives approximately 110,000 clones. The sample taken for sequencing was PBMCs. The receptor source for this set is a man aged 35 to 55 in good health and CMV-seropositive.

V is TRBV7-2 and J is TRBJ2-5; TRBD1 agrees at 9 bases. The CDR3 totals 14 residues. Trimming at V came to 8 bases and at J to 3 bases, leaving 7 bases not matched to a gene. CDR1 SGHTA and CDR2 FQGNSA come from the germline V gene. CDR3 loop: CASSYRGRKETQYF. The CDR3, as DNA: TGTGCCAGCTCGTACAGGGGGCGAAAAGAGACCCAGTACTTC.

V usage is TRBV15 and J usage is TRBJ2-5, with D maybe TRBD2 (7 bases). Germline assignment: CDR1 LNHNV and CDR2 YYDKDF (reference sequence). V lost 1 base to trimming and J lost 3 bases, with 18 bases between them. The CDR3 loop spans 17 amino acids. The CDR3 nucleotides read TGTGCCACCAGCAGAGGGGGACAAGCGGGAACCAAAGAGACCCAGTACTTC. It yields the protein CATSRGGQAGTKETQYF.

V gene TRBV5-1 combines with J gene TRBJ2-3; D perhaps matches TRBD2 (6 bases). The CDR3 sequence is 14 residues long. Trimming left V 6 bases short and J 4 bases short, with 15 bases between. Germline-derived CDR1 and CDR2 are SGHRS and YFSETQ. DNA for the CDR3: TGCGCCAGCACCCCGGGAGTTGGGGCAGATACGCAGTATTTT. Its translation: CASTPGVGADTQYF.

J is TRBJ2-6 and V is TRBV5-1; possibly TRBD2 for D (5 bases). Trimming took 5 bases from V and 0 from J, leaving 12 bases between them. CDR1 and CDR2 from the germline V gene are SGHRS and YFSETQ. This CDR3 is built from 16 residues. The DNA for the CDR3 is TGCGCCAGCAGTCTGGAGGCAGGCTCTGGGGCCAACGTCCTGACTTTC. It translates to CASSLEAGSGANVLTF.

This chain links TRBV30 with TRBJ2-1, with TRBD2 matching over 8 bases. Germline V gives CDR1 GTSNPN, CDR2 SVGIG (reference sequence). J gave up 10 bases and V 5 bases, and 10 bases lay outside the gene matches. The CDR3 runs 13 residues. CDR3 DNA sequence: TGTGCCTGGGAGCGGGAGTACCTTGGGGAGCAGTTCTTC. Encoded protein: CAWEREYLGEQFF.

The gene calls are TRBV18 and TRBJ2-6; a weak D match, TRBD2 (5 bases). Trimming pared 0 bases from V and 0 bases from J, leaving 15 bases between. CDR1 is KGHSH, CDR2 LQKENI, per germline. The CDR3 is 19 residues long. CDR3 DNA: TGTGCCAGCTCACCACCGAAGGCCGGGGTGAGCTCTGGGGCCAACGTCCTGACTTTC. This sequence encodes CASSPPKAGVSSGANVLTF.

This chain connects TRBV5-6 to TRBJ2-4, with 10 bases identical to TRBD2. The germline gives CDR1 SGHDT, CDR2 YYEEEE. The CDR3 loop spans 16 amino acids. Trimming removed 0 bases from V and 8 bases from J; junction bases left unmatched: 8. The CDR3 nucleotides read TGTGCCAGCAGCTTGGAGGGTAGCGGGAGGCACCACATTCAGTACTTC. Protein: CASSLEGSGRHHIQYF.

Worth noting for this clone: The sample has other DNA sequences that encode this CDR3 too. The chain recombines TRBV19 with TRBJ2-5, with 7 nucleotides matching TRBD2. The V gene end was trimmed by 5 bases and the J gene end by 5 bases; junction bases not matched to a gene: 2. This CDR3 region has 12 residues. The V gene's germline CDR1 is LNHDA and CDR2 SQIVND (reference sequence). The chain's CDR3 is CASSGGSETQYF. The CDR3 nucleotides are TGTGCCAGTAGTGGCGGGAGTGAGACCCAGTACTTC.

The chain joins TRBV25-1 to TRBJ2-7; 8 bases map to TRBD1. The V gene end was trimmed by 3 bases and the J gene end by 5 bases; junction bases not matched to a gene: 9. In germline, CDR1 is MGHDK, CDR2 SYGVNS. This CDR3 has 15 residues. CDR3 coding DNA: TGTGCCAGCAGTGAGTCAGGGGGCGAGCGGAACGAGCAGTACTTC. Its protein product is CASSESGGERNEQYF.

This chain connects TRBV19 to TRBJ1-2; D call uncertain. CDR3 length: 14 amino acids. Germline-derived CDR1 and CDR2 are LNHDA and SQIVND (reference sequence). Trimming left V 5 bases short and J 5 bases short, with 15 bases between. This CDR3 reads CASSQPPNSYGYTF. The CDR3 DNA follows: TGTGCCAGTAGTCAACCCCCGAACAGTTATGGCTACACCTTC.

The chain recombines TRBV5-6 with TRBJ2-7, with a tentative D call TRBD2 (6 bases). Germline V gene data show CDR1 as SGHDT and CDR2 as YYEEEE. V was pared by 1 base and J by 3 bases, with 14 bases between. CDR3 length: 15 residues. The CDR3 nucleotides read TGTGCCAGCAGCTTGTCGGTAGCGGTGGTCTACGAGCAGTACTTC. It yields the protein CASSLSVAVVYEQYF.